This T cell receptor (beta chain) appears in the sequencing data of a study of T cells expressing NK-cell markers. Germline V gene lookup returns CDR1 SGHTA and CDR2 FQGNSA. This CDR3 is built from 16 residues. Findings and limits, study-wide: Each of over 5 donors carried dominant NKG2C+ clonotypes accounting for about 1.0-7.0% of CD8+ T cells. Evidence did not settle whether expanded NKG2C+ T cell clones targeted HCMV.

Concerning this clonotype itself: Its antigen is unidentified.

The authors made TCR beta cDNA libraries by 5'RACE template switching. This switching added a universal primer site and UMIs. TCRdb re-analyzed the 5' RACE reads; it lists each CDR3 protein once, without DNA. The sample data list a few hundred thousand distinct CDR3 sequences. Sequencing used blood T cells: a sorted CD56 or NKG2C T cell subset, CD4+ or CD8+ T cells, or bulk PBMC T cells (not recorded which). The clonotype comes from a man aged 18 to 30 in good health. The J gene is TRBJ2-3, the V gene TRBV7-2; the D gene TCRdb calls, TRBD2, cannot be checked with no DNA. The CDR3 sequence is CASSLLAGADTDTQYF.